Following are 27 T cell receptor beta chains from one sample sequenced in a study of T cell repertoires in cytomegalovirus infection. Their recognized antigens are unknown. TCRdb analysed the reads with MiXCR anew, one entry per CDR3 protein. The sample has roughly 570,000 distinct CDR3 sequences; over 35% are singletons. This material consisted of cultured PBMCs, taken from culture after CMV antigen stimulation. Source of these receptors: a human donor in good health (CMV status not recorded). Some clones in this sample may be carry-over from other donors' samples.

This clonotype was seen just once. V usage is TRBV2 and J usage is TRBJ1-5, with D hard to call. Germline CDR1 SNHLY, CDR2 FYNNEI. This CDR3 comprises 15 residues. V dropped 4 bases and J dropped 2 bases, with 12 bases sitting between them. The CDR3 region is CASSGDGFGNQPQHF. The CDR3 bases are TGTGCCAGCAGTGGGGATGGGTTCGGCAATCAGCCCCAGCATTTT. Variable domain in full (rest from reference TRBV2 and TRBJ1-5): EPEVTQTPSHQVTQMGQEVILRCVPISNHLYFYWYRQILGQKVEFLVSFYNNEISEKSEIFDDQFSVERPDGSNFTLKIRSTKLEDSAMYFCASSGDGFGNQPQHFGDGTRLSIL.

This clonotype was seen a handful of times. The chain couples TRBV7-2 to TRBJ2-3; 9 bases match TRBD2. CDR3 length equals 17 residues. The trim removed 3 bases at V and 0 bases at J, leaving 7 bases unmatched. Germline-derived CDR1 and CDR2 are SGHTA and FQGNSA. This CDR3 reads CASSFAAGGTSTDTQYF. CDR3 sequence (DNA): TGTGCCAGCAGCTTTGCGGCGGGGGGGACTAGCACAGATACGCAGTATTTT. Complete variable domain (other parts from reference TRBV7-2 and TRBJ2-3): GAGVSQSPSNKVTEKGKDVELRCDPISGHTALYWYRQSLGQGLEFLIYFQGNSAPDKSGLPSDRFSAERTGGSVSTLTIQRTQQEDSAVYLCASSFAAGGTSTDTQYFGPGTRLTVL.

This clonotype was picked up one time. The chain carries TRBV6-2 or TRBV6-3 and TRBJ2-2; TRBD1 matches at 9 bases. The CDR3 sequence is 17 residues long. CDR1 and CDR2 from the germline V gene are MNHEY and SVGEGT. V gave up 5 bases and J gave up 7 bases; unmatched junction bases: 14. In DNA, the CDR3 is TGTGCCAGCAGTCCCCTCGACAGGGGGATCGGTATCGGGGAGCTGTTTTTT. Protein sequence: CASSPLDRGIGIGELFF.

The chain carries TRBV12-3 or TRBV12-4 and TRBJ1-3, with a tentative D call TRBD1 (6 bases). V lost 7 bases and J 7 bases, leaving 26 bases between the germline ends. The CDR3 is 17 amino acids. CDR3 bases: TGTGCCAGCACCCAATCGGGGGGCTCGTTTGTTGGGAACACCATATATTTT. Protein product: CASTQSGGSFVGNTIYF.

V and J are TRBV6-2 or TRBV6-3 and TRBJ2-2; perhaps D is TRBD1 or TRBD2 (6 bases each). CDR1 and CDR2 (germline): MNHEY, SVGEGT. This CDR3 has 17 residues. The V gene lost 4 bases and the J gene lost 8 bases, with 23 bases spanning the gap. CDR3: CASSLRLGGVIPGELFF. For the CDR3, the DNA is TGTGCCAGCAGTTTGCGGCTGGGGGGCGTTATTCCAGGGGAGCTGTTTTTT.

This CDR3 reads CASSYTPGLAQIDNEQFF. CDR3 DNA sequence: TGTGCCAGCAGTTATACGCCAGGACTAGCGCAGATTGACAATGAGCAGTTCTTC. The chain has TRBV6-5 and TRBJ2-1; 9 bases match TRBD2. Trimming cost V 3 bases and J 5 bases; bases outside gene matches: 14. The CDR3 extends over 18 amino acids. CDR1 and CDR2 (germline): MNHEY, SVGAGI.

The J gene is TRBJ2-7, the V gene TRBV28, with 9 nucleotides matching TRBD2. The CDR3 loop spans 16 amino acids. Losses at the gene ends were 1 base for V and 5 bases for J; bases not matched to a gene: 9. Germline CDR1 is MDHEN and CDR2 is SYDVKM. The CDR3: CASSLLGAGGLNEQYF. CDR3 coding DNA: TGTGCCAGCAGTTTATTGGGGGCGGGAGGGCTAAACGAGCAGTACTTC. The full variable domain, in which reference TRBV28 and TRBJ2-7 provide the parts outside the CDR3, is DVKVTQSSRYLVKRTGEKVFLECVQDMDHENMFWYRQDPGLGLRLIYFSYDVKMKEKGDIPEGYSVSREKKERFSLILESASTNQTSMYLCASSLLGAGGLNEQYFGPGTRLTVT.

The chain's CDR3 is CASSIPGQAYEQYF. CDR3 sequence (DNA): TGTGCCAGTAGTATTCCCGGACAGGCCTACGAGCAGTACTTC. V is TRBV19 and J is TRBJ2-7, with 7 bases lining up with TRBD1. V shed 3 bases, J shed 2 bases, and the junction held 4 bases outside the gene matches. This CDR3 contains 14 residues. Germline V lookup: CDR1 LNHDA, CDR2 SQIVND (reference sequence).

The chain combines TRBV20-1 with TRBJ2-3; D unresolved. CDR3 length: 15 amino acids. V was pared by 0 bases and J by 4 bases, with 14 bases between. CDR1 and CDR2 (germline): DFQATT, SNEGSKA (reference sequence). The CDR3, as DNA: TGCAGTGCTAGAGATCCCCTTTCTTTCGCAGATACGCAGTATTTT. It specifies CSARDPLSFADTQYF.

The V and J genes are TRBV19 and TRBJ1-1; D is unclear. In germline, CDR1 is LNHDA, CDR2 SQIVND (reference sequence). V gave up 6 bases and J gave up 1 base, with 9 bases separating them. There are 13 residues in the CDR3. CDR3 amino acids: CASRRVGNTEAFF. The CDR3 coding sequence is TGTGCCAGTAGGAGGGTGGGGAACACTGAAGCTTTCTTT.

The chain has TRBV7-8 and TRBJ2-2; D perhaps matches TRBD2 (5 bases). The CDR3 covers 15 residues. CDR1 SGHVS and CDR2 FQNEAQ come from the germline V gene. Trimming took 6 bases from V and 4 from J, leaving 15 bases between them. Here the CDR3 reads CASSQLVIPTGELFF. The CDR3 DNA is TGTGCCAGCAGTCAACTAGTAATCCCCACCGGGGAGCTGTTTTTT.

This clonotype has a handful of counts. The chain has TRBV7-9 and TRBJ1-1; tentative D call: TRBD1 (6 bases). The CDR3 is made up of 12 amino acids. CDR1 is SEHNR and CDR2 is FQNEAQ in the germline V gene (reference sequence). V was clipped by 5 bases and J by 7 bases, with 11 bases between them. The DNA of the CDR3 is TGTGCCAGCAGCCCCGGGACAAGTGAAGCTTTCTTT. Encoded protein: CASSPGTSEAFF.

CDR3 DNA: TGCGCCAGCAGCCAAGGGGGGCGGGGGACGGCGAACACCATATATTTT. Its protein is CASSQGGRGTANTIYF. The J gene is TRBJ1-3, the V gene TRBV4-3; maybe TRBD1 (6 bases). Germline CDR1 is LGHNA and CDR2 is YSLEER. This CDR3 contains 16 residues. Trimming took 1 base from V and 7 from J, leaving 17 bases between them.

The gene calls are TRBV11-2 and TRBJ2-6, with D tentatively TRBD2 (7 bases). Trimming took off 3 bases at V and 0 bases at J, with 12 bases between the two ends. Germline CDR1 is SGHAT and CDR2 is FQNNGV. The CDR3 length is 17 residues. This CDR3 reads CASSFRGASSGANVLTF. The CDR3 nucleotides are TGTGCCAGCAGCTTCCGGGGGGCGAGCTCTGGGGCCAACGTCCTGACTTTC.

J is TRBJ1-5 and V is TRBV6-8; no clear D. This CDR3 contains 10 residues. V was shortened by 8 bases and J by 7 bases, with 6 bases between the two germline ends. Germline CDR1 and CDR2: MNHGY and SAAAGT. CDR3 amino acids: CASGLQPQHF. CDR3 nucleotide sequence: TGTGCCAGCGGACTCCAGCCCCAGCATTTT.

The chain carries TRBV6-6 and TRBJ2-5; 8 bases are a match to TRBD2. The CDR3 is 14 residues long. Germline lookup yields CDR1 MNHNY and CDR2 SVGAGI (reference sequence). V was clipped by 7 bases and J by 2 bases; unmatched bases: 6. The CDR3, as DNA: TGTGCCAGCACCCAGCGGGAGACGCAAGAGACCCAGTACTTC. The encoded protein is CASTQRETQETQYF.

The V call is TRBV18, the J call TRBJ2-1; either TRBD1 or TRBD2 may fit D (5 bases each). The CDR3 runs to 14 residues. Per germline, CDR1 KGHSH and CDR2 LQKENI. The V end lost 3 bases, the J end lost 8 bases, and 14 bases lay between the germline ends. CDR3 region: CASSPGPPADEQFF. CDR3 DNA: TGTGCCAGCTCACCGGGACCGCCGGCGGATGAGCAGTTCTTC.

The chain employs TRBV2 and TRBJ2-1, with 12 bases aligning to TRBD2. Germline V gene lookup returns CDR1 SNHLY and CDR2 FYNNEI. The CDR3 covers 15 residues. The V gene end was trimmed by 5 bases and the J gene end by 7 bases; junction bases not matched to a gene: 6. In DNA, the CDR3 is TGTGCCAGCAGTCGACTAGCGGGAGTAGTAAATGAGCAGTTCTTC. It yields the protein CASSRLAGVVNEQFF.

The chain uses TRBV4-3 and TRBJ2-7; 11 bases are shared with TRBD2. Trimming took 0 bases from V and 4 from J; bases not matched to a gene: 8. CDR3 length equals 17 residues. CDR1 and CDR2 (germline): LGHNA, YSLEER. The CDR3 nucleotides read TGCGCCAGCAGCCAAGATCTCCTACTAGCGGGAGTTTACGAGCAGTACTTC. Translation gives CASSQDLLLAGVYEQYF.

This chain uses TRBV6-2 or TRBV6-3 with TRBJ1-5; D is perhaps TRBD1 (6 bases). V was pared by 9 bases and J by 5 bases, with 14 bases between. CDR3 length equals 13 residues. From germline, CDR1 is MNHEY and CDR2 SVGEGT. This chain's CDR3 is CASHGTPYQPQHF. The CDR3 DNA is TGTGCCAGTCACGGGACACCTTATCAGCCCCAGCATTTT.

The CDR3 nucleotides read TGTGCCAGCAGCCTGCCGACCGGCGGGGGGGTTGGAGAGACCCAGTACTTC. It is translated as CASSLPTGGGVGETQYF. V gene TRBV5-4 combines with J gene TRBJ2-5, with 9 bases matching TRBD2. V lost 4 bases and J lost 4; bases outside the gene matches: 14. Germline V CDR1 and CDR2: SGHNT, YYREEE (reference sequence). This CDR3 region has 17 residues.

This clonotype showed up just a few times. CDR3 nucleotides: TGTGCCAGCAGTTTCGTTCAGGGTGGTTTCACTGAAGCTTTCTTT. It translates to CASSFVQGGFTEAFF. The gene calls are TRBV12-3 or TRBV12-4 and TRBJ1-1, with a tentative D call TRBD1 (5 bases). Trimming took 3 bases from V and 4 from J, leaving 15 bases between them. The CDR3 spans 15 residues.

The J gene is TRBJ2-1, the V gene TRBV6-2 or TRBV6-3; TRBD1 aligns across 9 bases. The J segment lost 6 bases and the V segment lost 4 bases, leaving 7 bases of the junction unmatched. The CDR3 is 15 amino acids. Germline V gene lookup returns CDR1 MNHEY and CDR2 SVGEGT. CDR3 in amino acids: CASSSNRGLVNEQFF. CDR3 coding DNA: TGTGCCAGCAGTTCCAACAGGGGGCTAGTCAATGAGCAGTTCTTC.

V and J are TRBV20-1 and TRBJ2-7, with 8 bases aligning to TRBD2. The V gene's germline CDR1 is DFQATT and CDR2 SNEGSKA (reference sequence). J lost 2 bases, V lost 5 bases, and 8 bases had no gene match. The CDR3 extends over 14 amino acids. Here the CDR3 DNA reads TGCAGTGCTCTTAGCGGGACTATACCCTACGAGCAGTACTTC. The encoded protein is CSALSGTIPYEQYF.

The rearrangement joins TRBV4-1 to TRBJ1-1; no reliable D call. Germline V gene lookup returns CDR1 MGHRA and CDR2 YSYEKL. There are 13 residues in the CDR3. Between the trimmed V and J ends, which lost 1 base and 7 bases, there was a span of 10 bases. The CDR3 DNA reads as TGCGCCAGCAGCCAAGTTCCTGCGGGTGAAGCTTTCTTT. It is translated as CASSQVPAGEAFF.

The chain uses TRBV27 and TRBJ1-2, with TRBD1 as a possible D gene (5 bases). The germline CDR1 and CDR2 sequences are MNHEY and SMNVEV (reference sequence). V was clipped by 6 bases and J by 4 bases, with 15 bases between them. This CDR3 has 14 residues. DNA of the CDR3: TGTGCCAGCAGGCCCGGGGGGGGAAGCTATGGCTACACCTTC. Its translation: CASRPGGGSYGYTF.

V is TRBV7-2 and J is TRBJ2-7, with D tentatively TRBD1 (6 bases). CDR1 is SGHTA, CDR2 FQGNSA, per germline. This CDR3 comprises 13 residues. V gave up 2 bases and J gave up 6 bases, with 11 bases separating them. The CDR3 reads CASSLRQGTEQYF. The CDR3 DNA is TGTGCCAGCAGCTTACGGCAGGGGACCGAGCAGTACTTC.